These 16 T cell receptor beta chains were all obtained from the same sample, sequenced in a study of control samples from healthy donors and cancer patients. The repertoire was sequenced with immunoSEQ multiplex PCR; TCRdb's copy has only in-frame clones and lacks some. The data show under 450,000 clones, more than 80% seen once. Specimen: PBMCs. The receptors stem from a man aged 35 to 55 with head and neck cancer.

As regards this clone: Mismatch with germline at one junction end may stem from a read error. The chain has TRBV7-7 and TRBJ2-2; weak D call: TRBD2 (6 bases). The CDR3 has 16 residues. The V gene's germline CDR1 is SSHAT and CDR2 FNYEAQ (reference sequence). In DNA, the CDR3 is TGTGCTAGCAGCTTAGCGGCTAGTAGTGCCACCGGGGAGCTGTTTTTT. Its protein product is CASSLAASSATGELFF.

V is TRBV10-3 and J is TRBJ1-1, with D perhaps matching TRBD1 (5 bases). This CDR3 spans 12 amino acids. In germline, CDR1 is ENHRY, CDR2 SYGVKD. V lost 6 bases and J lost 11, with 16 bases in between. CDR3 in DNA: TGTGCCATCAGCGGGACCGTTCCGGGGGCTTTCTTT. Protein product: CAISGTVPGAFF.

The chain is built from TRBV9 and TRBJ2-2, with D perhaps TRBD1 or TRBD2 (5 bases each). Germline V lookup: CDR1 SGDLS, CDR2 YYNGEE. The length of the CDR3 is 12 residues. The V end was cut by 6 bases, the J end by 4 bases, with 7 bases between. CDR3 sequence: CASNGGTGELFF. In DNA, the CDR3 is TGTGCCAGCAATGGGGGCACCGGGGAGCTGTTTTTT.

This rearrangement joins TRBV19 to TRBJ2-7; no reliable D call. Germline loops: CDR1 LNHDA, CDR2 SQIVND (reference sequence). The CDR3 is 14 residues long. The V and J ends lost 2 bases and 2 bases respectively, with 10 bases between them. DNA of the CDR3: TGTGCCAGTAGTATACTGGGTAGAACCTACGAGCAGTACTTC. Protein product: CASSILGRTYEQYF.

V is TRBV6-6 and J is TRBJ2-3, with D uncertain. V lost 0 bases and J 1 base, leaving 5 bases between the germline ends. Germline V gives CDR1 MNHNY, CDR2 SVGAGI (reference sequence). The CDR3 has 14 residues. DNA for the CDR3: TGTGCCAGCAGTTACTCTTGGGGCACAGATACGCAGTATTTT. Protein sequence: CASSYSWGTDTQYF.

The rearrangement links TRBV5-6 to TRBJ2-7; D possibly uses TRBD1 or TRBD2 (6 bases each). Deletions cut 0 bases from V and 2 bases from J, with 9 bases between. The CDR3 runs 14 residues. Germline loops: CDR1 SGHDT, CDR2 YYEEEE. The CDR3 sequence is CASSLAGAPYEQYF. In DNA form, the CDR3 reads TGTGCCAGCAGCTTGGCGGGGGCGCCCTACGAGCAGTACTTC.

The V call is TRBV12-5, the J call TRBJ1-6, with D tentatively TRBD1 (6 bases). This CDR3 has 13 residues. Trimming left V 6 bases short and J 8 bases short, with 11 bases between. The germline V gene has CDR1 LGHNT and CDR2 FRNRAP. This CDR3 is CASGSQGDSPLHF. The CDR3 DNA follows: TGTGCTAGTGGATCACAGGGAGATTCACCCCTCCACTTT.

The CDR3 reads CASSKVGRATDTQYF. Here the CDR3 DNA reads TGTGCCAGCAGCAAAGTCGGGCGTGCTACAGATACGCAGTATTTT. The chain recombines TRBV21-1 with TRBJ2-3. TRBV21-1 is classified as a pseudogene. The CDR3 length is 15 residues.

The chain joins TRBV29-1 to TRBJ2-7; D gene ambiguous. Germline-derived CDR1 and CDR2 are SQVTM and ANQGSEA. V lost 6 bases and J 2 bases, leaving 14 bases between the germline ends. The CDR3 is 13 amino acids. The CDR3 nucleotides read TGCAGCGTCGCCTCCGTGCAAGCCTACGAGCAGTACTTC. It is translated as CSVASVQAYEQYF.

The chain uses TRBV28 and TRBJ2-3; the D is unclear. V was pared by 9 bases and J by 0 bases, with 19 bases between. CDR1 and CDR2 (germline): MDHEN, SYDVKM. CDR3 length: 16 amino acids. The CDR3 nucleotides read TGTGCCAGTCCTCCCACCCCGGTAGTTAGCACAGATACGCAGTATTTT. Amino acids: CASPPTPVVSTDTQYF.

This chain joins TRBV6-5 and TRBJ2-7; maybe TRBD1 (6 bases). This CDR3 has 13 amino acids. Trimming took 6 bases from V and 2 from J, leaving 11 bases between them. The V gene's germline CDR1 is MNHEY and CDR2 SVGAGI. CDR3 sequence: CASSRDTAYEQYF. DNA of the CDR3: TGTGCCAGCAGCCGGGACACAGCCTACGAGCAGTACTTC.

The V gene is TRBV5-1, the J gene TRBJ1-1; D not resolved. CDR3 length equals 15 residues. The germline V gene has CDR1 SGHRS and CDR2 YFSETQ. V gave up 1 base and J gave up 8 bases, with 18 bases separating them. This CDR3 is CASSLTAGQEFEAFF. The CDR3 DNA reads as TGCGCCAGCAGCTTGACTGCCGGGCAGGAGTTCGAAGCTTTCTTT.

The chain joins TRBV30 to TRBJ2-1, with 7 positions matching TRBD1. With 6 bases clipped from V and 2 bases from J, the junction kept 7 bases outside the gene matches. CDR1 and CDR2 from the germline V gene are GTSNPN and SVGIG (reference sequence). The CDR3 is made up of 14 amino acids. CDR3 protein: CACDPGQTYNEQFF. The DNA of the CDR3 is TGTGCCTGCGATCCGGGACAGACCTACAATGAGCAGTTCTTC.

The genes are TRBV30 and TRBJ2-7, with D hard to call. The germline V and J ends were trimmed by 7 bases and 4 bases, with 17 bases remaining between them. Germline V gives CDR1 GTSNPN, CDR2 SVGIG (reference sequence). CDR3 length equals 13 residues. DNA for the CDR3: TGTGCCTCGAAAAGGGTGTATGAGTACGAGCAGTACTTC. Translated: CASKRVYEYEQYF. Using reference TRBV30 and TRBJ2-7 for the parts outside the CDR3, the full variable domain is SQTIHQWPATLVQPVGSPLSLECTVEGTSNPNLYWYRQAAGRGLQLLFYSVGIGQISSEVPQNLSASRPQDRQFILSSKKLLLSDSGFYLCASKRVYEYEQYFGPGTRLTVT.

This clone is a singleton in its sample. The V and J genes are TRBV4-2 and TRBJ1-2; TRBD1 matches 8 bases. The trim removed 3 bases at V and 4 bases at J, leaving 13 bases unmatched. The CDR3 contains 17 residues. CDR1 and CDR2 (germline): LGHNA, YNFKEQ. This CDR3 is CASSQGFRGPIVYGYTF. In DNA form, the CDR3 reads TGTGCCAGCAGCCAGGGGTTCAGGGGGCCTATCGTCTATGGCTACACCTTC.

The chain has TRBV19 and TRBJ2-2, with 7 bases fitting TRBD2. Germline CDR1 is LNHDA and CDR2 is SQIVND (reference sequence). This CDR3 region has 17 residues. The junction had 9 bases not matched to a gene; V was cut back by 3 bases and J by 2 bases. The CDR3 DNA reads TGTGCCAGTAGTATGGGGGAGGGGACTACCAACACCGGGGAGCTGTTTTTT. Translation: CASSMGEGTTNTGELFF.